A single sample is the source of the 18 T cell receptor beta chains below, sequenced in a study of CD8 T cells in Susac syndrome. cDNA came from about 0.46 to 1 ug RNA primed by random hexamers. TCRdb fed the immunoSEQ multiplex PCR reads into MiXCR, producing one record per CDR3 protein. The data contain around 300,000 distinct CDR3 sequences, 92% of them singletons. The sample taken for sequencing was CD4+ T cells from PBMCs. Every receptor here comes from a human donor with multiple sclerosis.

This clonotype was seen just once. J is TRBJ1-1 and V is TRBV10-3; D may be TRBD1 (5 bases). Germline-derived CDR1 and CDR2 are ENHRY and SYGVKD. Trimming removed 6 bases at V and 0 bases at J, with 11 bases between. The CDR3 consists of 14 residues. The CDR3 DNA follows: TGTGCCATCAGCCGGGACGGATTGAACACTGAAGCTTTCTTT. Its protein is CAISRDGLNTEAFF.

The chain employs TRBV2 and TRBJ1-5, with 7 positions matching TRBD1. The V gene's germline CDR1 is SNHLY and CDR2 FYNNEI. This CDR3 has 15 amino acids. Trimming cost V 6 bases and J 3 bases; bases outside gene matches: 8. The CDR3, as DNA: TGTGCCAGCAGACTGGAGGGACAGACCAATCAGCCCCAGCATTTT. It specifies CASRLEGQTNQPQHF. The full variable domain, completed using reference TRBV2 and TRBJ1-5, is EPEVTQTPSHQVTQMGQEVILRCVPISNHLYFYWYRQILGQKVEFLVSFYNNEISEKSEIFDDQFSVERPDGSNFTLKIRSTKLEDSAMYFCASRLEGQTNQPQHFGDGTRLSIL.

The DNA for the CDR3 is TGCAGTGCTCCCGGGACTAGCGGGGGGGTCCAAGAGACCCAGTACTTC. Translation gives CSAPGTSGGVQETQYF. The chain carries TRBV20-1 and TRBJ2-5; 16 positions agree with TRBD2. Germline assignment: CDR1 DFQATT and CDR2 SNEGSKA (reference sequence). J gave up 1 base and V 5 bases, and 4 bases lay outside the gene matches. CDR3 length: 16 residues.

The V call is TRBV29-1, the J call TRBJ2-2; 8 nucleotides agree with TRBD2. The J segment lost 6 bases and the V segment lost 7 bases, leaving 7 bases of the junction unmatched. The length of the CDR3 is 13 residues. CDR1 and CDR2 (germline): SQVTM, ANQGSEA. The CDR3 region has the DNA TGCAGCGCCGTCGGGGGGGGTGCCGGGGAGCTGTTTTTT. Encoded protein: CSAVGGGAGELFF.

The chain links TRBV19 to TRBJ1-5; 7 positions match TRBD1. The CDR3 runs 16 residues. With V trimmed by 3 bases and J by 4 bases, 9 bases remained unmatched. Germline values: CDR1 LNHDA, CDR2 SQIVND (reference sequence). The CDR3 sequence is CASSMRGGLSNQPQHF. The CDR3 DNA sequence: TGTGCCAGTAGTATGAGAGGGGGCTTAAGTAATCAGCCCCAGCATTTT.

This sequence joins TRBV11-3 and TRBJ2-3; D perhaps matches TRBD2 (6 bases). The CDR3 is made up of 14 amino acids. Germline V gene lookup returns CDR1 SGHNT and CDR2 YENEEA. The V gene lost 5 bases and the J gene lost 1 base, with 10 bases spanning the gap. The CDR3 sequence is CASSPTRGTDTQYF. In DNA, the CDR3 is TGTGCCAGCAGCCCGACTAGGGGCACAGATACGCAGTATTTT.

The chain carries TRBV5-1 and TRBJ1-1; 8 bases match TRBD1. Germline loops: CDR1 SGHRS, CDR2 YFSETQ. CDR3 length equals 17 residues. After removal of 4 bases from V and 0 bases from J, the junction contained 11 bases not matched to a gene. CDR3 in amino acids: CASSPRTGWAMNTEAFF. In DNA form, the CDR3 reads TGCGCCAGCAGCCCAAGGACAGGGTGGGCCATGAACACTGAAGCTTTCTTT.

This chain joins TRBV6-1 and TRBJ1-2, with D unresolved. This CDR3 spans 12 amino acids. CDR1 MNHNS and CDR2 SASEGT come from the germline V gene. Trimming took 5 bases from V and 7 from J, leaving 11 bases between them. Written as DNA, the CDR3 is TGTGCCAGCAGTACCGGACGGTTTGGCTACACCTTC. Its protein is CASSTGRFGYTF.

The gene calls are TRBV10-3 and TRBJ1-5; 10 positions match TRBD1. With 6 bases clipped from V and 0 bases from J, the junction kept 2 bases outside the gene matches. This CDR3 has 15 residues. In germline, CDR1 is ENHRY, CDR2 SYGVKD. CDR3 DNA sequence: TGTGCCATCAGCGGGACAGGGGATAGCAATCAGCCCCAGCATTTT. This encodes CAISGTGDSNQPQHF.

V gene TRBV7-2 combines with J gene TRBJ1-2; D is undetermined. Looked up from germline, CDR1 is SGHTA and CDR2 is FQGNSA. The length of the CDR3 is 17 residues. V was pared by 1 base and J by 3 bases, with 18 bases between. The CDR3 bases are TGTGCCAGCAGCTTAGGATACTCGATGGACGGGGACTATGGCTACACCTTC. Translated: CASSLGYSMDGDYGYTF.

CDR3 amino acids: CAWSVTSGALGAFF. For the CDR3, the DNA is TGTGCCTGGAGTGTGACTAGCGGGGCCCTTGGAGCGTTCTTC. The genes are TRBV30 and TRBJ2-1; 11 nucleotides match TRBD2. This CDR3 comprises 14 residues. V dropped 0 bases and J dropped 15; count of bases not matched to a gene: 10. CDR1 and CDR2 (germline): GTSNPN, SVGIG (reference sequence).

The V call is TRBV20-1, the J call TRBJ2-7; 7 positions match TRBD2. The CDR3 has 14 amino acids. The germline V gene has CDR1 DFQATT and CDR2 SNEGSKA (reference sequence). Trimming at V came to 4 bases and at J to 3 bases, leaving 9 bases not matched to a gene. The CDR3 DNA reads TGCAGTGCTATAGGAGGACTAGGAGACTACGAGCAGTACTTC. It is translated as CSAIGGLGDYEQYF.

V is TRBV18 and J is TRBJ1-4; D not certain. The CDR3 sequence is 14 residues long. Germline lookup yields CDR1 KGHSH and CDR2 LQKENI. The V gene lost 4 bases and the J gene lost 5 bases, with 11 bases spanning the gap. CDR3 in amino acids: CASSRSQANEKLFF. CDR3 bases: TGTGCCAGCTCACGGAGCCAGGCAAATGAAAAACTGTTTTTT.

The rearrangement uses TRBV7-2 and TRBJ2-5, with D uncertain. CDR3 length equals 14 residues. In germline, CDR1 is SGHTA, CDR2 FQGNSA. Trimming took 3 bases from V and 5 from J, leaving 13 bases between them. In DNA form, the CDR3 reads TGTGCCAGCAGCTTCAGACCCAGTCGCGAGACCCAGTACTTC. Its translation is CASSFRPSRETQYF. The full variable domain, with the rest looked up from reference TRBV7-2 and TRBJ2-5, is GAGVSQSPSNKVTEKGKDVELRCDPISGHTALYWYRQSLGQGLEFLIYFQGNSAPDKSGLPSDRFSAERTGGSVSTLTIQRTQQEDSAVYLCASSFRPSRETQYFGPGTRLLVL.

The chain links TRBV25-1 to TRBJ1-1; TRBD1 aligns across 7 bases. Germline V gives CDR1 MGHDK, CDR2 SYGVNS. Unmatched junction bases numbered 11, after V lost 8 bases and J lost 5 bases. CDR3 length: 14 amino acids. The CDR3 coding sequence is TGTGCCAGCCAAGCGACAGGGAGGCTGACTGAAGCTTTCTTT. Its protein is CASQATGRLTEAFF.

The chain joins TRBV7-8 to TRBJ2-1; 14 bases agree with TRBD2. The CDR3 sequence is 18 residues long. Germline trimming cut 4 bases from V and 5 bases from J; bases unmatched to any gene: 10. CDR1 is SGHVS and CDR2 is FQNEAQ in the germline V gene. The CDR3 DNA reads TGTGCCAGCAGCTCACAATGGACTAGCGGGAGGTTGCACAATGAGCAGTTCTTC. It yields the protein CASSSQWTSGRLHNEQFF.

The J gene is TRBJ1-2, the V gene TRBV6-2 or TRBV6-3; no firm D call. This CDR3 has 12 amino acids. Germline V gives CDR1 MNHEY, CDR2 SVGEGT. Trimming took 8 bases from V and 5 from J, leaving 12 bases between them. CDR3 in DNA: TGTGCCAGCGGCGGGGAGGAGTATGGCTACACCTTC. It encodes CASGGEEYGYTF.

This rearrangement joins TRBV3-1 to TRBJ1-6, with TRBD1 matching over 9 bases. V gave up 2 bases and J gave up 12 bases; unmatched junction bases: 5. CDR1 is LGHDT, CDR2 YNNKEL, per germline (reference sequence). The CDR3 contains 14 residues. CDR3 sequence (DNA): TGTGCCAGCAGCCAATGGACAGGGGAGCAACCCCTCCACTTT. It yields the protein CASSQWTGEQPLHF.